One sample yielded the 19 T cell receptor beta chains listed below, sequenced in a study of blood T cells in healthy people across ages. A second about 6 to 11 cycle PCR used barcoded and J-beta primers. TCRdb ran MiXCR on the 5' RACE reads and lists one entry per CDR3 protein. The sample shows some 1.5 million distinct CDR3 sequences, roughly 27% of them seen only once. Sequenced input: blood. The receptors were gathered from a woman in her thirties in good health.

The chain recombines TRBV12-3 or TRBV12-4 with TRBJ2-7; TRBD2 matches 11 bases. The CDR3 has 17 residues. Trimming took 6 bases from V and 6 from J; bases not matched to a gene: 16. The CDR3 protein is CASRGDRELAGVLEQYF. The CDR3 DNA is TGTGCCAGCAGAGGAGACAGGGAACTAGCGGGAGTCCTCGAGCAGTACTTC.

Details on this clonotype: Its ends do not fully match the called genes, so a read error is possible. This chain uses TRBV6-5 with TRBJ2-2, with no clear D. This CDR3 is built from 14 residues. Germline V gene sequence: CDR1 MNHEY, CDR2 SVGAGI. This CDR3 is CVSSRNGWTGELFF. The CDR3, as DNA: TGTGTCAGCAGCCGAAATGGTTGGACCGGGGAGCTGTTTTTT.

This chain uses TRBV11-2 with TRBJ1-1; a possible D gene is TRBD1 (5 bases). The length of the CDR3 is 14 residues. Per germline, CDR1 SGHAT and CDR2 FQNNGV. Trimming removed 6 bases from V and 5 bases from J, with 16 bases in between. The CDR3 spells CASRWDGRGTEAFF. The CDR3 DNA is TGTGCCAGCAGGTGGGACGGCCGAGGAACTGAAGCTTTCTTT.

V and J are TRBV30 and TRBJ2-3, with TRBD2 as a possible D gene (5 bases). Trimming left V 0 bases short and J 2 bases short, with 12 bases between. The CDR3 has 15 amino acids. Germline CDR1 reads GTSNPN; CDR2 reads SVGIG (reference sequence). The CDR3 nucleotides read TGTGCCTGGAGTGTAACCGGGATTCTCACAGATACGCAGTATTTT. Protein product: CAWSVTGILTDTQYF. Full variable domain (remainder filled in from reference TRBV30 and TRBJ2-3): SQTIHQWPATLVQPVGSPLSLECTVEGTSNPNLYWYRQAAGRGLQLLFYSVGIGQISSEVPQNLSASRPQDRQFILSSKKLLLSDSGFYLCAWSVTGILTDTQYFGPGTRLTVL.

This clonotype showed up many times. This sequence joins TRBV6-5 and TRBJ2-7; TRBD1 might be the D (6 bases). Trimming left V 2 bases short and J 2 bases short, with 7 bases between. The CDR3 runs to 13 residues. The germline gives CDR1 MNHEY, CDR2 SVGAGI. The CDR3 nucleotides are TGTGCCAGCAGTTACCCAGGGGCCTACGAGCAGTACTTC. This codes for CASSYPGAYEQYF.

This chain connects TRBV4-1 to TRBJ2-5, with 12 bases aligning to TRBD2. Germline trimming cut 3 bases from V and 5 bases from J; bases unmatched to any gene: 10. CDR1 is MGHRA, CDR2 YSYEKL, per germline. This CDR3 spans 17 amino acids. The CDR3 sequence is CASSQSTSGSVRETQYF. CDR3 coding DNA: TGCGCCAGCAGCCAGTCGACTAGCGGGAGTGTACGCGAGACCCAGTACTTC.

The rearrangement uses TRBV13 and TRBJ2-4; possibly TRBD1 for D (5 bases). The CDR3 totals 14 residues. CDR1 is PRHDT, CDR2 FYEKMQ, per germline (reference sequence). V lost 6 bases, J lost 4 bases, and 13 bases lay in between. The CDR3 reads CASRPGHRKNIQYF. The CDR3 nucleotides are TGTGCCAGCAGACCCGGACACCGTAAAAACATTCAGTACTTC.

V and J are TRBV12-3 or TRBV12-4 and TRBJ1-1; 8 bases align to TRBD1. There are 14 residues in the CDR3. V lost 5 bases, J lost 8 bases, and 10 bases stayed unmatched. Written as DNA, the CDR3 is TGTGCCAGCAGTCCGGGGACAGGCAAAAAAGAAGCTTTCTTT. This encodes CASSPGTGKKEAFF.

This clonotype has more than one count but fewer than ten. This chain joins TRBV6-2 or TRBV6-3 and TRBJ2-3; D is possibly TRBD2 (6 bases). Germline CDR1 and CDR2: MNHEY and SVGEGT. CDR3 length: 14 residues. The V end lost 4 bases, the J end lost 4 bases, and 12 bases lay between the germline ends. The CDR3 is CASSWGGVADTQYF. In nucleotides, the CDR3 is TGTGCCAGCAGTTGGGGAGGAGTGGCAGATACGCAGTATTTT.

The chain links TRBV20-1 to TRBJ2-5; D ambiguous. Trimming took 3 bases from V and 5 from J, leaving 10 bases between them. From germline, CDR1 is DFQATT and CDR2 SNEGSKA (reference sequence). This CDR3 has 12 residues. CDR3 nucleotides: TGCAGTGCTAGTGTCGGTCTGGAGACCCAGTACTTC. This gives the protein CSASVGLETQYF.

This clonotype has at least ten counts. This chain connects TRBV2 to TRBJ2-1; D may be TRBD2 (6 bases). The CDR3 spans 13 residues. Per germline, CDR1 SNHLY and CDR2 FYNNEI. Trimming removed 7 bases from V and 10 bases from J, with 17 bases in between. CDR3 residues: CASTQSVSGEQFF. The CDR3 DNA sequence: TGTGCCAGCACCCAATCCGTCAGCGGGGAGCAGTTCTTC.

There are many counts of this clonotype. The genes are TRBV5-1 and TRBJ2-5; the D gene could be TRBD1 or TRBD2 (6 bases each). CDR1 SGHRS and CDR2 YFSETQ come from the germline V gene. V was pared by 3 bases and J by 5 bases, with 26 bases between. CDR3 size: 18 residues. Here the CDR3 reads CASSSAKSTRQVMETQYF. The CDR3 coding sequence is TGCGCCAGCAGCTCCGCCAAATCGACTAGACAGGTTATGGAGACCCAGTACTTC.

The table lists this clonotype with a few counts. The chain carries TRBV6-5 and TRBJ2-5; D may be TRBD1 or TRBD2 (5 bases each). CDR3 size: 13 residues. V lost 6 bases, J lost 6 bases, and 14 bases lay in between. Germline V gene lookup returns CDR1 MNHEY and CDR2 SVGAGI. The chain's CDR3 is CASSRGPGKTQYF. The CDR3 DNA sequence: TGTGCCAGCAGCCGGGGTCCAGGGAAGACCCAGTACTTC.

V is TRBV9 and J is TRBJ1-6; 9 bases fit TRBD1. This CDR3 region has 14 residues. V dropped 3 bases and J dropped 9; count of bases not matched to a gene: 4. Germline CDR1 and CDR2: SGDLS and YYNGEE. Here the CDR3 reads CASSGRDRVSPLHF. CDR3 coding DNA: TGTGCCAGCAGCGGGCGGGACAGGGTTTCACCCCTCCACTTT.

This clonotype came up a few times. The chain is built from TRBV5-5 and TRBJ1-5; no definite D call. Germline V gives CDR1 SGHKS, CDR2 YYEKEE (reference sequence). CDR3 length: 15 residues. Trimming pared 3 bases from V and 0 bases from J, leaving 10 bases between. CDR3 DNA sequence: TGTGCCAGCAGCTCTCAGCTTCATAGCAATCAGCCCCAGCATTTT. It specifies CASSSQLHSNQPQHF.

The genes are TRBV4-2 and TRBJ1-2, with unresolved D. From germline, CDR1 is LGHNA and CDR2 YNFKEQ. CDR3 size: 15 residues. V was pared by 3 bases and J by 3 bases, with 14 bases between. For the CDR3, the DNA is TGTGCCAGCAGCCAGGCTAAACATGGAGACTATGGCTACACCTTC. This gives the protein CASSQAKHGDYGYTF.

The V call is TRBV12-3 or TRBV12-4, the J call TRBJ2-1; D may correspond to TRBD1 or TRBD2 (6 bases each). V dropped 7 bases and J dropped 7 bases, with 20 bases sitting between them. The CDR3 consists of 15 residues. Here the CDR3 reads CASNQVGGGKNEQFF. The CDR3 DNA is TGTGCCAGCAACCAAGTAGGGGGAGGTAAAAATGAGCAGTTCTTC.

This clonotype was counted only a few times. The chain carries TRBV5-1 and TRBJ1-4, with TRBD1 matching 7 bases. CDR3 size: 17 residues. CDR1 is SGHRS and CDR2 is YFSETQ in the germline V gene. V lost 2 bases and J lost 5; bases outside the gene matches: 12. CDR3 DNA sequence: TGCGCCAGCAGCTTCAGGAGACCGGGACAGTCGAATGAAAAACTGTTTTTT. Protein product: CASSFRRPGQSNEKLFF.

A note on this clonotype: A read error may be the cause here, since a much bigger clone is one base away. V usage is TRBV7-2 and J usage is TRBJ2-7, with D tentatively TRBD1 (5 bases). V gave up 0 bases and J gave up 5 bases, with 11 bases separating them. CDR3 length equals 14 residues. In germline, CDR1 is SGHTA, CDR2 FQGNSA. CDR3 residues: CASSLALGANEQYF. In DNA form, the CDR3 reads TGTGCCAGCAGCTTAGCGTTAGGGGCCAACGAGCAGTACTTC.